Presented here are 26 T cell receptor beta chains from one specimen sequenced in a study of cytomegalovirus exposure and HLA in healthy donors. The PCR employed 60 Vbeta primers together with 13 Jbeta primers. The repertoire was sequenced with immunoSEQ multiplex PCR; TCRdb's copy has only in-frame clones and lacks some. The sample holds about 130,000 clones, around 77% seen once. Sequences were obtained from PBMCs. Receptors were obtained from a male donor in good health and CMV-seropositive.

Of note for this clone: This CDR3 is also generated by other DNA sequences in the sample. This CDR3 reads CASSLLAGGPDTQYF. CDR3 DNA: TGTGCCAGCAGCTTACTGGCGGGAGGTCCAGATACGCAGTATTTT. The chain joins TRBV7-3 to TRBJ2-3, with 8 bases that match TRBD2. This CDR3 has 15 amino acids. With V trimmed by 2 bases and J by 4 bases, 5 bases remained unmatched. Looked up from germline, CDR1 is SGHTA and CDR2 is FQGTGA.

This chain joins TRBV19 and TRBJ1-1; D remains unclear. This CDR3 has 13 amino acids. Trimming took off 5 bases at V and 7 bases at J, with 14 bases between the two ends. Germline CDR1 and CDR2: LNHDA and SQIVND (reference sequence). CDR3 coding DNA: TGTGCCAGTAGTGAAATCCGCACTTATGAAGCTTTCTTT. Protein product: CASSEIRTYEAFF.

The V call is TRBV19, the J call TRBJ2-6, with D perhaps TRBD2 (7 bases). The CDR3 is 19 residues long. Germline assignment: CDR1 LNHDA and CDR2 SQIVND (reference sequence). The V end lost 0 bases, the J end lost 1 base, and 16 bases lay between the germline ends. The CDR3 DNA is TGTGCCAGTAGTATAGAAGGCGGGGGCGGTAGTTCTGGGGCCAACGTCCTGACTTTC. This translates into CASSIEGGGGSSGANVLTF.

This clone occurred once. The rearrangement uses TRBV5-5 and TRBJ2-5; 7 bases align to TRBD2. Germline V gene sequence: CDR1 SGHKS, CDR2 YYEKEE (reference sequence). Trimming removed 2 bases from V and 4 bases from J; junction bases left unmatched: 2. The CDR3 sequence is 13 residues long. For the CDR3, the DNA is TGTGCCAGCAGCTTTCTAGCGGTAGAGACCCAGTACTTC. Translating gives CASSFLAVETQYF.

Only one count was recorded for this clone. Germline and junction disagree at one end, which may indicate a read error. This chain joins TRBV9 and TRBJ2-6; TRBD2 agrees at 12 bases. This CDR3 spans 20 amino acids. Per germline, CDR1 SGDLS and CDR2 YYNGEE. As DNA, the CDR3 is TGTGCCAGCAGCTTACTTCTAGCGGGAGGGCCCGGTTCTGGGGCCAACGGCCTGACTTTC. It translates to CASSLLLAGGPGSGANGLTF.

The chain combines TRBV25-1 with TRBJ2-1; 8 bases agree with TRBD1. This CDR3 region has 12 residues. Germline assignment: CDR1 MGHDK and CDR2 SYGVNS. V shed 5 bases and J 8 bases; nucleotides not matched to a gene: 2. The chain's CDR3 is CASSTGGYEQFF. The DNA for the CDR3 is TGTGCCAGCAGTACAGGGGGATATGAGCAGTTCTTC.

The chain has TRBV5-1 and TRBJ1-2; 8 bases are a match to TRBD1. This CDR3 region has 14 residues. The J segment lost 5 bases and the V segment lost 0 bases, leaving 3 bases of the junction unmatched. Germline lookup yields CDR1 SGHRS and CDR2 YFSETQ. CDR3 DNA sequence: TGCGCCAGCAGCTTGGGACAGGGGTCATATGGCTACACCTTC. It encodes CASSLGQGSYGYTF.

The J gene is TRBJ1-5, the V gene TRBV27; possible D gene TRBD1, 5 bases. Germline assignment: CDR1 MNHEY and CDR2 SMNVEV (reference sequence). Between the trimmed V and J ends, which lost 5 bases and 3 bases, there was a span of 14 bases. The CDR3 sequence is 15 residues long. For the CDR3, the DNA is TGTGCCAGCAGTCTTAGGGGAGGGTTCAATCAGCCCCAGCATTTT. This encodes CASSLRGGFNQPQHF.

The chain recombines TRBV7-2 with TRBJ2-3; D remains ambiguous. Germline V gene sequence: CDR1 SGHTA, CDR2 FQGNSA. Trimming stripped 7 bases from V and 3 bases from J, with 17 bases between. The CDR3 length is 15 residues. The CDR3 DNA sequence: TGTGCCAGCACCCCGGTCGGCGGCATGACAGATACGCAGTATTTT. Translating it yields CASTPVGGMTDTQYF. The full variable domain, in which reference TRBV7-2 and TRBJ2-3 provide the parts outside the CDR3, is GAGVSQSPSNKVTEKGKDVELRCDPISGHTALYWYRQSLGQGLEFLIYFQGNSAPDKSGLPSDRFSAERTGGSVSTLTIQRTQQEDSAVYLCASTPVGGMTDTQYFGPGTRLTVL.

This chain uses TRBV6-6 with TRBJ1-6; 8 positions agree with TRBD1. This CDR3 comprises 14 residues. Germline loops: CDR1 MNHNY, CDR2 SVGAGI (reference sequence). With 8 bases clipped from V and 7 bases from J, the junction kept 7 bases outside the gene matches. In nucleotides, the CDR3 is TGTGCCAGCGCAGGACAGGGTGGGAATTCACCCCTCCACTTT. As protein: CASAGQGGNSPLHF.

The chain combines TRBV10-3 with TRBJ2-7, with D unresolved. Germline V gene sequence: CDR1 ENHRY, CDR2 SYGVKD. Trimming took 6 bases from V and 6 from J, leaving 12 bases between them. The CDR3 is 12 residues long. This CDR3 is CAIRALGSEQYF. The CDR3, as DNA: TGTGCCATCAGAGCTCTAGGAAGCGAGCAGTACTTC.

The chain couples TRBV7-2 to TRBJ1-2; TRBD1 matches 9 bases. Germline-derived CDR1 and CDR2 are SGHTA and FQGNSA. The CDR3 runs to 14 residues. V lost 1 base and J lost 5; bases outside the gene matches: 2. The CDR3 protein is CASSLGGQGYGYTF. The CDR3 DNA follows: TGTGCCAGCAGCTTAGGGGGACAGGGATATGGCTACACCTTC.

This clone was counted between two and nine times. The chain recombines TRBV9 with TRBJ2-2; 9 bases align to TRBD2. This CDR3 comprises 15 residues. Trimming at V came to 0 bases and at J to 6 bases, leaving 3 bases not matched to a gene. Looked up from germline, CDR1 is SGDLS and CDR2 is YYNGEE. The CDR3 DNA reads TGTGCCAGCAGCGTAGAAGCGGGAGGCGCCGGGGAGCTGTTTTTT. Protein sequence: CASSVEAGGAGELFF.

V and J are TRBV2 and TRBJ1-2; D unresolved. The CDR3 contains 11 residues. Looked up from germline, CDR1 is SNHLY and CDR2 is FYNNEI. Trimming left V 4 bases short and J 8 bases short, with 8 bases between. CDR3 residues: CASSVARGYTF. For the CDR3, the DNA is TGTGCCAGCAGTGTGGCCAGGGGCTACACCTTC.

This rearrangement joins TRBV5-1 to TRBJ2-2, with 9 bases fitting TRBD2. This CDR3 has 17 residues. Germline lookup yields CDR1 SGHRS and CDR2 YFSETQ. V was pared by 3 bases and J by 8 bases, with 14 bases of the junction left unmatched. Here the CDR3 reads CASSWGPSGAAPGELFF. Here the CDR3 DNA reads TGCGCCAGCAGCTGGGGTCCTAGCGGGGCTGCTCCGGGGGAGCTGTTTTTT. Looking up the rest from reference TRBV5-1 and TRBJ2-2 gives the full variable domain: KAGVTQTPRYLIKTRGQQVTLSCSPISGHRSVSWYQQTPGQGLQFLFEYFSETQRNKGNFPGRFSGRQFSNSRSEMNVSTLELGDSALYLCASSWGPSGAAPGELFFGEGSRLTVL.

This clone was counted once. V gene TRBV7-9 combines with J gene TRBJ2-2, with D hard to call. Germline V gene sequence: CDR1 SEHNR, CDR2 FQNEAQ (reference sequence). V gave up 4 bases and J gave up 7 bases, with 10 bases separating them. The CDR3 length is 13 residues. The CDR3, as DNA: TGTGCCAGCAGCTGGAGCCCGGGCGGGGAGCTGTTTTTT. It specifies CASSWSPGGELFF.

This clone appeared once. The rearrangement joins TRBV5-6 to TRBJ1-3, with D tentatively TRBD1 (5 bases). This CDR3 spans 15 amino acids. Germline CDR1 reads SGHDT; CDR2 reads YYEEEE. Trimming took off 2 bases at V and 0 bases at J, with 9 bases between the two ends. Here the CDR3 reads CASSFPTDSGNTIYF. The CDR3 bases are TGTGCCAGCAGCTTCCCGACAGACTCTGGAAACACCATATATTTT.

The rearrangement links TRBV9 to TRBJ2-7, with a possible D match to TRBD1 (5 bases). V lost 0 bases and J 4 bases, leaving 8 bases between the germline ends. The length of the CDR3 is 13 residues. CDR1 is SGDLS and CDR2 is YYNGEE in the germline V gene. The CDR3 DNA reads TGTGCCAGCAGCGTAGCCCAGGGATACGAGCAGTACTTC. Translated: CASSVAQGYEQYF. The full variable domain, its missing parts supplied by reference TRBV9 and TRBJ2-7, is DSGVTQTPKHLITATGQRVTLRCSPRSGDLSVYWYQQSLDQGLQFLIQYYNGEERAKGNILERFSAQQFPDLHSELNLSSLELGDSALYFCASSVAQGYEQYFGPGTRLTVT.

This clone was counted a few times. CDR3 nucleotides: TGTGCCAGCAGTGAAGTGAGTACCTCTGGAAACACCATATATTTT. Translated, it gives CASSEVSTSGNTIYF. The V gene is TRBV2, the J gene TRBJ1-3; D not certain. CDR3 size: 15 residues. Germline-derived CDR1 and CDR2 are SNHLY and FYNNEI. Trimming took off 1 base at V and 0 bases at J, with 7 bases between the two ends.

In DNA, the CDR3 is TGTGCCAGCAGTACCCCATTGGGACAGGGCAACACTGAAGCTTTCTTT. Its protein is CASSTPLGQGNTEAFF. This chain connects TRBV28 to TRBJ1-1; TRBD1 matches 9 bases. Per germline, CDR1 MDHEN and CDR2 SYDVKM. The junction had 9 bases not matched to a gene; V was cut back by 5 bases and J by 2 bases. There are 16 residues in the CDR3.

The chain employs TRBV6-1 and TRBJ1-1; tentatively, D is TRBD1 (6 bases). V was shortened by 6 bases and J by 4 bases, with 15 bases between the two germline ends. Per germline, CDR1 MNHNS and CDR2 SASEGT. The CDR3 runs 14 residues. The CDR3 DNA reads TGTGCCAGCAGCCTAGGGGGGGCGCCCACTGAAGCTTTCTTT. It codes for CASSLGGAPTEAFF.

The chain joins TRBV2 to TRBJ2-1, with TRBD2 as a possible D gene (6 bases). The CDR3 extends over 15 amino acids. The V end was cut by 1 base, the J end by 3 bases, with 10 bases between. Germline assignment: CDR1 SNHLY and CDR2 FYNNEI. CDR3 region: CASSEVRTIYNEQFF. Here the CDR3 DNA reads TGTGCCAGCAGTGAAGTTAGGACTATCTACAATGAGCAGTTCTTC. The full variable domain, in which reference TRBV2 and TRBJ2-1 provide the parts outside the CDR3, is EPEVTQTPSHQVTQMGQEVILRCVPISNHLYFYWYRQILGQKVEFLVSFYNNEISEKSEIFDDQFSVERPDGSNFTLKIRSTKLEDSAMYFCASSEVRTIYNEQFFGPGTRLTVL.

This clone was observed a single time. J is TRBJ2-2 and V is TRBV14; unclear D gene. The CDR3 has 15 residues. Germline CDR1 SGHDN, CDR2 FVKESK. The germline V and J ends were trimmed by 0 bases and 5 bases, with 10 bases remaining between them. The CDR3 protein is CASSQDSRRTGELFF. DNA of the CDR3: TGTGCCAGCAGCCAAGATTCGCGGAGAACCGGGGAGCTGTTTTTT.

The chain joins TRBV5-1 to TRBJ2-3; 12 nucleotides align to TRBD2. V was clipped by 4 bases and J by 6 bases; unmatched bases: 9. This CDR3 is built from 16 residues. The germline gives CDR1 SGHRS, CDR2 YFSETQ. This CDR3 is CASSQRLAGAVDTQYF. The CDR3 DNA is TGCGCCAGCAGCCAGAGACTAGCGGGGGCCGTCGATACGCAGTATTTT.

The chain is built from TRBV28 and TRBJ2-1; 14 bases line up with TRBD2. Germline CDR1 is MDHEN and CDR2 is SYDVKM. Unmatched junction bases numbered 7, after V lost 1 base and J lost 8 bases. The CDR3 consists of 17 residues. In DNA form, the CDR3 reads TGTGCCAGCAGTTTATTTGGGACTAGCGGGAGTGGGTATGAGCAGTTCTTC. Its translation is CASSLFGTSGSGYEQFF.

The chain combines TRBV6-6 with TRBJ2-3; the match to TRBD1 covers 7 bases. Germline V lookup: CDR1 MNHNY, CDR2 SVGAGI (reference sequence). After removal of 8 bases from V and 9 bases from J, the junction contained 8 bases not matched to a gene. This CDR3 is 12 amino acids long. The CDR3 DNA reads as TGTGCCAGCTCAGGGACAGTTGGGACGCAGTATTTT. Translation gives CASSGTVGTQYF.